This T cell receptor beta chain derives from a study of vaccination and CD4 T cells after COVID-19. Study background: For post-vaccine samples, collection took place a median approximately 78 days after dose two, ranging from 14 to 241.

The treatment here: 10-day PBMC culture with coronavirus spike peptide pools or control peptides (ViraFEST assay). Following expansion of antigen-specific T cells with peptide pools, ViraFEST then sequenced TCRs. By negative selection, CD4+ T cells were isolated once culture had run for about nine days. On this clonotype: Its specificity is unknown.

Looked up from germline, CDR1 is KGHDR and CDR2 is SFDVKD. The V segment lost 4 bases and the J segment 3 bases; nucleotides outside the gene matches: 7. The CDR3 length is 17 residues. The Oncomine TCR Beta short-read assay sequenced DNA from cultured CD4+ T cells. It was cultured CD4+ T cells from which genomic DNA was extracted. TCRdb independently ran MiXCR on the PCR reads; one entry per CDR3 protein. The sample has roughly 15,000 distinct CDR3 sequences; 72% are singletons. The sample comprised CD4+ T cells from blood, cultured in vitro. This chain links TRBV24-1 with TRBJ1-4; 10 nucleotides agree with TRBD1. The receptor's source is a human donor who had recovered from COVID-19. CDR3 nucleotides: TGTGCCACCAGTGACCCGGGACAGGGGACCTCTAATGAAAAACTGTTTTTT. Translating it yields CATSDPGQGTSNEKLFF.